This TCR beta chain was captured in a study of cytomegalovirus exposure and HLA in healthy donors. Note on this clone: Its target is unknown.

The data were produced by immunoSEQ multiplex PCR, yet TCRdb's version contains in-frame clones alone and is incomplete. The table records 250,000 to 350,000 clones, roughly 90% of them present only once. Findings of the study overall: In vitro confirmation showed three CMV-associated chains to be CMV antigen specific. Diagnosis of cytomegalovirus status made by the classifier reportedly showed high specificity and sensitivity. Cytomegalovirus-associated status was assigned to some 180 TCR beta chains.

The donors were part of the validation cohort, which consisted of over a hundred subjects and was separate from the first cohort of 666 subjects. The V gene end was trimmed by 0 bases and the J gene end by 5 bases; junction bases not matched to a gene: 9. There are 17 residues in the CDR3. Germline V lookup: CDR1 LGHNA, CDR2 YSLEER. The rearrangement uses TRBV4-3 and TRBJ2-3; 9 positions agree with TRBD2. The source is a woman between 18 and 29 years old in good health and CMV-seronegative. The source material was PBMCs. DNA for the CDR3: TGCGCCAGCAGCCAAGACTGGGTAGCGGGAGCAAGAGATACGCAGTATTTT. Translation gives CASSQDWVAGARDTQYF.